What follows are 26 T cell receptor beta chains derived from one specimen sequenced in a study of identical twins. TCRdb processed the 5' RACE reads anew with MiXCR; each CDR3 protein has one entry. The data contain around 370,000 distinct CDR3 sequences, roughly 9% of them singletons. What was sequenced was naive T cells sorted from blood. The receptors derive from a woman in her forties or fifties in good health.

The chain couples TRBV12-3 or TRBV12-4 to TRBJ1-4; D gene ambiguous. The CDR3 extends over 16 amino acids. Trimming stripped 7 bases from V and 0 bases from J, with 15 bases between. DNA of the CDR3: TGTGCCAGCACCGAACAAACTGGAGCAACTAATGAAAAACTGTTTTTT. It encodes CASTEQTGATNEKLFF.

The chain uses TRBV7-9 and TRBJ2-1, with 8 nucleotides matching TRBD2. V shed 5 bases and J 10 bases; nucleotides not matched to a gene: 4. In germline, CDR1 is SEHNR, CDR2 FQNEAQ (reference sequence). The CDR3 length is 12 residues. The DNA for the CDR3 is TGTGCCAGCAGCCGTAGCGGGGAGGAGCAGTTCTTC. It codes for CASSRSGEEQFF.

This clonotype appeared many times. The J gene is TRBJ1-2, the V gene TRBV5-6; perhaps TRBD1 as D (6 bases). There are 13 residues in the CDR3. Germline CDR1 and CDR2: SGHDT and YYEEEE. V was trimmed by 0 bases and J by 7 bases, leaving 10 bases between them. The CDR3 nucleotides are TGTGCCAGCAGCTTGGACAGGGCGGTTGGCTACACCTTC. It is translated as CASSLDRAVGYTF. Full variable domain (remainder filled in from reference TRBV5-6 and TRBJ1-2): DAGVTQSPTHLIKTRGQQVTLRCSPKSGHDTVSWYQQALGQGPQFIFQYYEEEERQRGNFPDRFSGHQFPNYSSELNVNALLLGDSALYLCASSLDRAVGYTFGSGTRLTVV.

V usage is TRBV2 and J usage is TRBJ2-7, with D possibly TRBD1 on 6 matching bases. V lost 11 bases, J lost 11 bases, and 22 bases lay in between. CDR1 and CDR2 from the germline V gene are SNHLY and FYNNEI. This CDR3 is built from 12 residues. In DNA form, the CDR3 reads TGTGCCTTAACCAAAGTTGGGGGCGCTGAGTACTTC. It translates to CALTKVGGAEYF.

This clonotype came up a few times. The chain recombines TRBV11-2 with TRBJ1-2; no clear D. Trimming removed 5 bases at V and 4 bases at J, with 17 bases between. This CDR3 is 15 amino acids long. The germline gives CDR1 SGHAT, CDR2 FQNNGV. The CDR3 nucleotides are TGTGCCAGCAGCGCGCGCCAGCCGGCGCCCTATGGCTACACCTTC. Translation gives CASSARQPAPYGYTF.

This clonotype was seen only a few times. The chain links TRBV20-1 to TRBJ2-7; 8 bases align to TRBD1. The CDR3 has 13 amino acids. V lost 3 bases to trimming and J lost 4 bases; unmatched junction nucleotides: 5. The germline gives CDR1 DFQATT, CDR2 SNEGSKA (reference sequence). The DNA for the CDR3 is TGCAGTGCTAGTGTCAGGGGGCTTTACGAGCAGTACTTC. It yields the protein CSASVRGLYEQYF.

This chain connects TRBV11-3 to TRBJ2-7, with 8 bases lining up with TRBD1. The trim removed 1 base at V and 3 bases at J, leaving 2 bases unmatched. Germline lookup yields CDR1 SGHNT and CDR2 YENEEA. The CDR3 runs to 14 residues. The CDR3: CASSLVGQGYEQYF. In DNA form, the CDR3 reads TGTGCCAGCAGCTTAGTAGGACAGGGCTACGAGCAGTACTTC.

This clonotype was recorded many times. The V gene is TRBV11-2, the J gene TRBJ1-3; a possible D gene is TRBD1 (6 bases). Germline CDR1 is SGHAT and CDR2 is FQNNGV. This CDR3 spans 14 amino acids. Between the trimmed V and J ends, which lost 1 base and 4 bases, there was a span of 8 bases. Here the CDR3 reads CASSLAGGGNTIYF. CDR3 sequence (DNA): TGTGCCAGCAGCTTAGCGGGGGGCGGAAACACCATATATTTT.

This clonotype was observed a few times. The V call is TRBV6-4, the J call TRBJ2-2, with TRBD2 matching 10 bases. This CDR3 spans 15 amino acids. Trimming cost V 5 bases and J 5 bases; bases outside gene matches: 5. Germline CDR1 and CDR2: MRHNA and SNTAGT. The CDR3 DNA is TGTGCCAGCAGTCCTAGCGGGAGCCGGACCGGGGAGCTGTTTTTT. Its protein product is CASSPSGSRTGELFF.

The rearrangement uses TRBV5-1 and TRBJ2-1; 11 bases line up with TRBD2. V gave up 4 bases and J gave up 4 bases; unmatched junction bases: 7. The CDR3 runs to 16 residues. Per the germline V gene, CDR1 is SGHRS and CDR2 is YFSETQ. This chain's CDR3 is CASSGPSGRLYNEQFF. The CDR3 DNA sequence: TGCGCCAGCAGCGGCCCTAGCGGGAGGCTTTACAATGAGCAGTTCTTC.

The chain couples TRBV24-1 to TRBJ1-5; D unresolved. Germline V gene lookup returns CDR1 KGHDR and CDR2 SFDVKD. The CDR3 spans 17 residues. Trimming shortened V by 2 bases and J by 0 bases, and 13 bases separated the two germline ends. The CDR3 here is CATSDSRAATSNQPQHF. CDR3 DNA sequence: TGTGCCACCAGTGATTCCAGAGCTGCTACTAGCAATCAGCCCCAGCATTTT.

This clonotype was seen only a few times. This chain connects TRBV9 to TRBJ2-2, with 9 positions matching TRBD1. The V and J ends lost 4 bases and 0 bases, in that order; junction bases with no gene match: 10. Germline V gene sequence: CDR1 SGDLS, CDR2 YYNGEE. The CDR3 extends over 18 amino acids. CDR3 loop: CASSLGTGINSNTGELFF. The CDR3 DNA reads as TGTGCCAGCAGCTTAGGGACAGGGATAAATTCGAACACCGGGGAGCTGTTTTTT.

This clonotype was counted between two and nine times. The chain links TRBV2 to TRBJ2-5; TRBD1 aligns across 8 bases. CDR3 length: 15 amino acids. The germline gives CDR1 SNHLY, CDR2 FYNNEI. The V and J ends lost 1 base and 3 bases, in that order; junction bases with no gene match: 4. For the CDR3, the DNA is TGTGCCAGCAGTGAAGGAGGGACAGGCAAAGAGACCCAGTACTTC. Amino acid sequence: CASSEGGTGKETQYF.

The chain uses TRBV9 and TRBJ2-2; D call uncertain. V lost 3 bases and J lost 2, with 8 bases in between. Germline CDR1 and CDR2: SGDLS and YYNGEE. The CDR3 runs to 14 residues. Here the CDR3 DNA reads TGTGCCAGCAGCGGAGGCATAAACACCGGGGAGCTGTTTTTT. It yields the protein CASSGGINTGELFF.

This clonotype was counted a few times. The chain uses TRBV28 and TRBJ2-5; 9 positions agree with TRBD2. Trimming cost V 8 bases and J 5 bases; bases outside gene matches: 6. The CDR3 is made up of 13 amino acids. CDR1 is MDHEN, CDR2 SYDVKM, per germline. This chain's CDR3 is CASLVAGDETQYF. CDR3 nucleotides: TGTGCCAGCCTTGTAGCGGGGGATGAGACCCAGTACTTC.

Comment on this clonotype: It may be a read error: a sequence one base away is much more abundant. This chain links TRBV29-1 with TRBJ1-1; 7 bases match TRBD1. Germline V gene sequence: CDR1 SQVTM, CDR2 ANQGSEA. This CDR3 is 14 amino acids long. CDR3 coding DNA: TGCCGCGTCCTCATTGGACAGGCGGGGACTGAAGCTTTCTTT. Amino acid sequence: CRVLIGQAGTEAFF.

The sample holds a few counts of this clonotype. This chain connects TRBV5-4 to TRBJ2-2, with 7 bases fitting TRBD1. Germline CDR1 reads SGHNT; CDR2 reads YYREEE (reference sequence). The V segment lost 5 bases and the J segment 4 bases; nucleotides outside the gene matches: 8. The CDR3 spans 15 residues. In nucleotides, the CDR3 is TGTGCCAGCAGTCGACCGGGACAGTTCACCGGGGAGCTGTTTTTT. Amino acid sequence: CASSRPGQFTGELFF.

The chain is built from TRBV29-1 and TRBJ2-5; 8 bases fit TRBD2. The ends lost 4 bases at V and 3 bases at J; junction bases unmatched: 7. Per the germline V gene, CDR1 is SQVTM and CDR2 is ANQGSEA. The length of the CDR3 is 14 residues. Here the CDR3 reads CSVVAGRGKETQYF. The CDR3 coding sequence is TGCAGCGTTGTAGCGGGAAGAGGAAAAGAGACCCAGTACTTC.

This clonotype has a handful of counts. The CDR3 loop reads CASNQGRRETQYF. Written as DNA, the CDR3 is TGTGCCAGTAATCAGGGGCGGAGGGAGACCCAGTACTTC. The V and J genes are TRBV19 and TRBJ2-5, with D possibly being TRBD1 (6 bases). This CDR3 spans 13 amino acids. Germline assignment: CDR1 LNHDA and CDR2 SQIVND (reference sequence). V shed 7 bases and J shed 5 bases, with 14 bases lying between them.

The J gene is TRBJ1-1, the V gene TRBV28; TRBD1 agrees at 7 bases. The ends lost 7 bases at V and 2 bases at J; junction bases unmatched: 7. There are 14 residues in the CDR3. Germline CDR1 MDHEN, CDR2 SYDVKM. DNA for the CDR3: TGTGCCAGCATCGAAGGGGGCTTTAACACTGAAGCTTTCTTT. Protein: CASIEGGFNTEAFF.

The chain links TRBV18 to TRBJ2-1; no clear D gene. CDR3 length equals 14 residues. V was shortened by 2 bases and J by 10 bases, with 15 bases between the two germline ends. The germline V gene has CDR1 KGHSH and CDR2 LQKENI. This CDR3 reads CASSPRPGQGEQFF. The DNA for the CDR3 is TGTGCCAGCTCACCAAGGCCTGGGCAAGGAGAGCAGTTCTTC.

The J gene is TRBJ2-1, the V gene TRBV5-1; 8 bases line up with TRBD2. The J segment lost 9 bases and the V segment lost 0 bases, leaving 8 bases of the junction unmatched. Germline V CDR1 and CDR2: SGHRS, YFSETQ. The CDR3 has 15 amino acids. CDR3 DNA sequence: TGCGCCAGCAGCTTGGAAACGGGAGGGATTAGTGAGCAGTTCTTC. Translated: CASSLETGGISEQFF.

This rearrangement joins TRBV5-1 to TRBJ2-1; 9 positions agree with TRBD1. Looked up from germline, CDR1 is SGHRS and CDR2 is YFSETQ. V lost 3 bases, J lost 7 bases, and 8 bases stayed unmatched. There are 15 residues in the CDR3. The CDR3 nucleotides are TGCGCCAGCAGCTCCCCGGACAGGGGAGGGAATGAGCAGTTCTTC. Protein: CASSSPDRGGNEQFF.

A remark on this clonotype: Just one base apart from a much larger clone, this may be a read error. The chain joins TRBV3-1 to TRBJ2-7; possibly TRBD1 or TRBD2 for D (7 bases each). Germline CDR1 reads LGHDT; CDR2 reads YNNKEL (reference sequence). V was trimmed by 2 bases and J by 2 bases, leaving 13 bases between them. The CDR3 contains 15 residues. CDR3 amino acids: CASSQRPGGAYEQYF. CDR3 coding DNA: TGTGCCAGCAGCCAAAGACCAGGGGGGGCCTACGAGCAGTACTTC.

The V call is TRBV29-1, the J call TRBJ1-3; 8 bases are a match to TRBD1. CDR3 length: 15 residues. Germline CDR1 is SQVTM and CDR2 is ANQGSEA. J gave up 0 bases and V 8 bases, and 9 bases lay outside the gene matches. CDR3 sequence: CSPLRGQDSGNTIYF. CDR3 sequence (DNA): TGCAGCCCTTTAAGGGGACAGGACTCTGGAAACACCATATATTTT.

This clonotype was counted many times. V gene TRBV5-1 combines with J gene TRBJ2-1, with D uncertain. This CDR3 comprises 14 residues. The ends were cut back, 0 bases at V and 2 bases at J, with 6 bases in the middle. Per the germline V gene, CDR1 is SGHRS and CDR2 is YFSETQ. CDR3 in DNA: TGCGCCAGCAGCTTGGAATCGACCTACAATGAGCAGTTCTTC. It codes for CASSLESTYNEQFF.